This T cell receptor beta chain was obtained from a study of cytomegalovirus exposure and HLA in healthy donors. With 60 Vbeta and 13 Jbeta primers, the PCR was carried out. Assay used: immunoSEQ multiplex PCR; TCRdb lists only in-frame clones, some missing. The table has around 100,000 clones, about four fifths seen once. General study points: Equally common other TCR beta chains were less clonally expanded than HLA-associated ones, a later analysis found. About 90% or about 30% of the time was how often most TCR beta V segments were productive, according to an earlier analysis. A later look showed TCR association rates differing by HLA locus, highest for DRB1 and lowest for HLA-C. A cluster of highly shared sequence variants was likely a sequencing artifact.

Trimming at V came to 6 bases and at J to 8 bases, leaving 5 bases not matched to a gene. Germline V gives CDR1 SGDLS, CDR2 YYNGEE. This CDR3 spans 13 amino acids. Note on this clone: Its antigen remains unidentified.

The chain uses TRBV9 and TRBJ2-2, with 9 bases fitting TRBD1. The sample taken for sequencing was PBMCs. The receptor comes from a man under 40 in good health and CMV-seropositive. CDR3 residues: CASNLQGAGELFF. CDR3 nucleotide sequence: TGTGCCAGCAACTTACAGGGGGCTGGGGAGCTGTTTTTT.